What follows describes a single T cell receptor beta chain. This receptor's antigen is unknown. Base qualities are not at hand, and no much larger clone is one base apart. The trial excluded patients who had a history of autoimmune disease or who were on systemic immunosuppression. In every dose cohort, peripheral blood was drawn for TCR sequencing at baseline, cycle 4 day 1, and cycle 7 day 1. The samples were drawn from a first-in-human, open-label, multicenter phase I dose-escalation trial of ivuxolimab. Adults with locally advanced or metastatic melanoma, renal cell, hepatocellular, or head and neck squamous cell carcinoma were enrolled in the trial. Before TCR sequencing, CD4+ and CD8+ T cells were separately sorted from peripheral blood. This sample stems from a study of OX40 agonist ivuxolimab in advanced cancers. Study-level background: The costimulatory receptor OX40 (CD134) was targeted by ivuxolimab, a fully human IgG2 agonistic monoclonal antibody. Partial responses occurred in three dose-escalation patients: two with cutaneous melanoma and one with hepatocellular carcinoma. The purpose of peripheral TCRbeta sequencing was to test whether ivuxolimab changed TCR sequence diversity and led to clonal T-cell expansion. Intravenous ivuxolimab was administered to patients every 2 weeks at six dose levels: 0.01, 0.1, 0.3, 1.5, 3 and 10 mg/kg. Patients were allowed to have had prior anti-PD-1, anti-PD-L1 or anti-CTLA-4 therapy, and around 40% of the dose-escalation patients had previously received checkpoint inhibitors. Of the approximately 54 patients in dose escalation, around 20 had hepatocellular carcinoma, some 15 had melanoma, 9 had renal cell carcinoma and 9 had head and neck cancer. The paper reports the monotherapy dose-escalation portion (N of about 50 patients) of the phase I ivuxolimab trial. In the dose-escalation cohort, more than 80% of patients were male, and the mean age was around 65 years with a range of about 20 to 90. Overall study outcomes, separate from this receptor: Low levels of normalized T-cell clonal expansion were also shown by some nonresponding patients. In the 0.1-3.0 mg/kg groups, partial responders were among the patients with the lowest normalized peripheral clonal expansion, particularly in CD8+ T cells. The antigen specificity of the peripheral T cells that underwent clonal expansion was not determined. At doses from 0.1 to 3.0 mg/kg, clonal expansion was seen in both CD4+ and CD8+ blood T cells between baseline and week 6. On average, CD8+ T cells showed more expanded clones than CD4+ T cells after ivuxolimab.

Genomic DNA was isolated from the sorted cells so that the TCRbeta CDR3 region could be sequenced. The immunoSEQ Assay was used for sequencing of TCRbeta CDR3 regions. Imported from immuneACCESS, the table was reduced by TCRdb to in-frame sequences with V and J called. These copies leave out some clones; in studies compared against another copy, an unresolved V gene accounts for under half, and the cause of the remainder is not known. In this sample the table shows under 85,000 clones, around 87% of which occur a single time. The ten biggest clones cover roughly 2.7% of the sample. Looking up the germline V gene yields CDR1 SQVTM and CDR2 ANQGSEA. Measured from the cysteine to the phenylalanine, the CDR3 is 13 residues long. Only CDR3 DNA is held: 39 bases, read in frame from base 1. The V end loses 8 bases and the J end loses 1 base, and a stretch of 12 bases separates them.

Recombination connected TRBV29-1 to TRBJ1-5, with TRBD1 perhaps the D gene, on 5 matching bases. The receptor's source is an adult with an advanced solid tumor such as melanoma, head and neck, liver or kidney cancer. Sample: CD4+ or CD8+ T cells sorted from blood, taken in a trial of the OX40 agonist ivuxolimab. The CDR3 is CSTREGSNQPQHF. The nucleotide sequence reads as follows: TGCAGCACCCGGGAGGGGAGCAATCAGCCCCAGCATTTT.